This T cell receptor (beta chain) was captured by sequencing in a study of blood T cell repertoires in COVID-19. Study-wide context: T cells, B-cell-depleted T cells, or PBMCs provided the cDNA or gDNA that served as material.

The CDR3 spans 15 residues. Trimming took off 0 bases at V and 9 bases at J, with 15 bases between the two ends. CDR1 is SGHAT, CDR2 FQNNGV, per germline. Original processing notes: By means of reference gene primer amplification, nucleated cell counts were estimated. Only in-frame clones appear in the TCRdb table, and some are missing; sequencing was by immunoSEQ multiplex PCR. V and J calls and clone size are copied from that table; D and trimming were computed from the DNA. The sample lists 98,000 or so clones; 80% to 90% were seen once. Input material: peripheral blood. This rearrangement joins TRBV11-2 to TRBJ2-1; D may be TRBD2 (6 bases). This sequence was found in a man aged 50 or older with acute or convalescent COVID-19. The CDR3 coding sequence is TGTGCCAGCAGCTTAGAAATCCTAGCGTTCGGTGAGCAGTTCTTC. As protein: CASSLEILAFGEQFF. Based on the CDR3 plus reference TRBV11-2 and TRBJ2-1, the full variable domain is EAGVAQSPRYKIIEKRQSVAFWCNPISGHATLYWYQQILGQGPKLLIQFQNNGVVDDSQLPKDRFSAERLKGVDSTLKIQPAKLEDSAVYLCASSLEILAFGEQFFGPGTRLTVL.